The 15 T cell receptor beta chains below all came from one sample that was sequenced in a study of blood T cells in healthy people across ages. A second roughly 6 to 11 cycle PCR used barcoded and J-beta primers. TCRdb fed the 5' RACE reads into MiXCR, producing one record per CDR3 protein. The sample has approximately 790,000 distinct CDR3 sequences; around 62% are singletons. Sequencing was done on a sample of blood. Receptor source: a man aged 25 to 40 in good health.

The CDR3 protein is CASSYSRAFDSSSYNEQFF. The CDR3 bases are TGTGCCAGCAGTTACTCGAGGGCCTTTGACTCAAGCTCCTACAATGAGCAGTTCTTC. The chain links TRBV6-5 to TRBJ2-1; tentative D call: TRBD2 (5 bases). The CDR3 consists of 19 residues. V lost 0 bases and J lost 0, with 18 bases in between. CDR1 and CDR2 from the germline V gene are MNHEY and SVGAGI.

This clonotype was seen once. The V and J genes are TRBV20-1 and TRBJ2-1; 8 positions agree with TRBD2. The CDR3 has 14 amino acids. V gave up 0 bases and J gave up 9 bases; unmatched junction bases: 7. CDR1 and CDR2 (germline): DFQATT, SNEGSKA (reference sequence). CDR3 coding DNA: TGCAGTGCTAGAGACGGGGGGGCGCGTACTGAGCAGTTCTTC. The encoded protein is CSARDGGARTEQFF.

In this sample, this clonotype turned up many times. V usage is TRBV7-9 and J usage is TRBJ2-3; 8 nucleotides line up with TRBD1. The length of the CDR3 is 15 residues. V shed 5 bases and J 3 bases; nucleotides not matched to a gene: 7. CDR1 is SEHNR, CDR2 FQNEAQ, per germline (reference sequence). The CDR3 DNA reads TGTGCCAGCAGCCCCGGACAGGGTGGGACAGATACGCAGTATTTT. Translating gives CASSPGQGGTDTQYF.

The chain links TRBV12-3 or TRBV12-4 to TRBJ2-1; 7 bases are shared with TRBD2. V lost 3 bases and J lost 3; bases outside the gene matches: 2. The CDR3 extends over 14 amino acids. The DNA for the CDR3 is TGTGCCAGCAGTTTTGAGCGGGGCTACAATGAGCAGTTCTTC. It encodes CASSFERGYNEQFF.

Only a few counts were recorded for this clonotype. The V and J genes are TRBV27 and TRBJ2-7; no definite D call. Germline values: CDR1 MNHEY, CDR2 SMNVEV (reference sequence). This CDR3 is built from 14 residues. Trimming stripped 6 bases from V and 5 bases from J, with 17 bases between. CDR3 bases: TGTGCCAGCAGCCCTGTCGTACGGATAAACGAGCAGTACTTC. Encoded protein: CASSPVVRINEQYF.

The CDR3 region is CASSHRYSGANVLTF. CDR3 DNA sequence: TGTGCCAGCAGCCACCGGTACTCTGGGGCCAACGTCCTGACTTTC. The rearrangement uses TRBV14 and TRBJ2-6, with unresolved D. V lost 3 bases to trimming and J lost 0 bases, with 6 bases between them. The CDR3 is 15 residues long. Per the germline V gene, CDR1 is SGHDN and CDR2 is FVKESK.

The chain carries TRBV27 and TRBJ1-1; 8 bases line up with TRBD1. Per germline, CDR1 MNHEY and CDR2 SMNVEV (reference sequence). CDR3 length: 13 residues. V dropped 2 bases and J dropped 6; count of bases not matched to a gene: 2. Here the CDR3 reads CASSLPDRAEAFF. CDR3 bases: TGTGCCAGCAGTTTACCGGACAGGGCTGAAGCTTTCTTT.

The chain combines TRBV12-3 or TRBV12-4 with TRBJ2-1, with D possibly being TRBD2 (5 bases). CDR3 size: 14 residues. The V end was cut by 6 bases, the J end by 10 bases, with 19 bases between. The CDR3 is CASSSGIASYEQFF. CDR3 sequence (DNA): TGTGCCAGCAGCTCCGGGATCGCCTCCTACGAGCAGTTCTTC.

The V and J genes are TRBV6-5 and TRBJ2-7; maybe TRBD1 (5 bases). V lost 2 bases to trimming and J lost 0 bases, with 14 bases between them. CDR1 MNHEY and CDR2 SVGAGI come from the germline V gene. This CDR3 spans 16 amino acids. The CDR3 region has the DNA TGTGCCAGCAGTTACCGTGAAGGGGCCCTCTCCTACGAGCAGTACTTC. It codes for CASSYREGALSYEQYF.

This clonotype turned up a few times. The J gene is TRBJ2-1, the V gene TRBV5-8; D not resolved. Trimming removed 4 bases from V and 5 bases from J, with 10 bases in between. The germline gives CDR1 SGHTS, CDR2 YDEGEE. This CDR3 spans 13 amino acids. CDR3 sequence: CASSKQTDNEQFF. The DNA of the CDR3 is TGTGCCAGCAGCAAACAAACAGACAATGAGCAGTTCTTC.

The CDR3 spells CSATESGRRETQYF. Written as DNA, the CDR3 is TGCAGTGCTACGGAAAGCGGCCGCCGGGAGACCCAGTACTTC. This chain uses TRBV20-1 with TRBJ2-5; maybe TRBD2 (5 bases). Germline CDR1 reads DFQATT; CDR2 reads SNEGSKA (reference sequence). The CDR3 has 14 residues. V lost 4 bases, J lost 5 bases, and 17 bases lay in between.

This clonotype was observed a few times. The J gene is TRBJ2-3, the V gene TRBV4-3; 13 bases line up with TRBD2. The ends lost 0 bases at V and 6 bases at J; junction bases unmatched: 3. CDR3 length: 16 residues. CDR1 is LGHNA, CDR2 YSLEER, per germline. CDR3 loop: CASSQDGTSGADTQYF. In DNA, the CDR3 is TGCGCCAGCAGCCAAGATGGGACTAGCGGGGCGGATACGCAGTATTTT.

The CDR3 DNA reads as TGTGCCAGCATCCAGAGTTATTCGCCCAACTATGGCTACACCTTC. Its protein product is CASIQSYSPNYGYTF. V usage is TRBV27 and J usage is TRBJ1-2; no clear D gene. Between the trimmed V and J ends, which lost 7 bases and 2 bases, there was a span of 17 bases. CDR1 is MNHEY and CDR2 is SMNVEV in the germline V gene (reference sequence). The length of the CDR3 is 15 residues.

CDR3 residues: CASSSLAPTEINQPQHF. The CDR3 nucleotides are TGTGCCAGCAGTTCCCTCGCCCCTACAGAGATCAATCAGCCCCAGCATTTT. The rearrangement links TRBV12-3 or TRBV12-4 to TRBJ1-5; D ambiguous. This CDR3 is 17 amino acids long. Trimming stripped 4 bases from V and 3 bases from J, with 19 bases between.

As concerns this clonotype: The junction does not match germline at one end; this may be a read error. The chain employs TRBV3-1 and TRBJ2-1, with TRBD1 identical over 10 bases. The germline gives CDR1 LGHDT, CDR2 YNNKEL (reference sequence). The CDR3 extends over 16 amino acids. CDR3 protein: CGSSQTGTGVEDEQFF. In nucleotides, the CDR3 is TGTGGCAGCAGCCAAACCGGGACAGGGGTGGAGGATGAGCAGTTCTTC.